These T cell receptor beta chains were read from a single sample in a study of tumor-infiltrating lymphocytes in primary liver carcinoma. TCRdb called the multiplex PCR reads again in MiXCR, with one record for every CDR3 protein. The sample consists of 100,000 to 150,000 distinct CDR3 sequences, 64% of them appearing once. Sequenced sample: liver tumor tissue from sampling region 3. The receptors here all came from a woman aged 60-70 years with primary liver carcinoma and hepatitis B virus infection. CDR3s include the opening cysteine and the closing phenylalanine or tryptophan. D genes are given only for firm matches. Clone sizes are given selectively: once, few, many, or a class where the clone is expanded.

clone_size cdr3_length j_call v_call d_call cdr3_nt cdr3_aa
. 17 TRBJ2-4 TRBV11-1 TRBD2 TGTGCCAACAGCTTTCCCGGGACTAGCGGGACCAAATACATTCAATACTTC CANSFPGTSGTKYIQYF
. 17 TRBJ2-4 TRBV11-2 . TGTGCCAGTAGTTGCCGAGGACAGCCAAGGCCCAAAAACATTCAGTGCTTC CASSCRGQPRPKNIQCF
. 14 TRBJ2-7 TRBV11-2 . TGTGCCAGCAGCTTGCGGACGGAGCCCTACGAGCAGTACTTT CASSLRTEPYEQYF
. 15 TRBJ2-2 TRBV5-4 . TGTGCCAGCGGCTCTCGATCAGGGGCTAATGGGGAGCTGTTTTTT CASGSRSGANGELFF
. 13 TRBJ2-3 TRBV29-1 . TGCAGCGTTGAGTGCGGTAGAACAGATACGCAGTATTTT CSVECGRTDTQYF
. 14 TRBJ2-3 TRBV11-3 TRBD1 TGTGCCAACAGCCATCGGACAGGTACAGATACGCAATATTTT CANSHRTGTDTQYF
. 13 TRBJ2-2 TRBV7-2 . TGTGCCAGCAGCTACAGGAATACCGGGGAGCTGTTTTTT CASSYRNTGELFF
once 15 TRBJ2-7 TRBV6-5 . TGTGCCAGCAGTTACTCGGGGGCAGGACCCGGCGAGCAGTACTTC CASSYSGAGPGEQYF
. 15 TRBJ2-1 TRBV6-4 TRBD2 TGTGCCGGCAGCCTAGGGCGGGAGACGATCAATGAGCAGTTCTTC CAGSLGRETINEQFF
. 10 TRBJ2-1 TRBV20-1 . TGCAGTGCTTCCGTGGATGAGCAGTTCTTC CSASVDEQFF
. 14 TRBJ2-7 TRBV4-1 . TGCGCCAGCAGCCAGGGCTTAAGGCGGTACGAGCAGTACTTC CASSQGLRRYEQYF
. 13 TRBJ2-7 TRBV24-1 TRBD1 TGTGCCACGGGGACAGGGGGTTTCTACGAGCAGTACTTC CATGTGGFYEQYF
. 16 TRBJ2-7 TRBV4-2 TRBD2 TGTGCCAGCAGCCAGACCCCTAGTGGGAGGGCTGTCGAGCAGTACTTC CASSQTPSGRAVEQYF
many 15 TRBJ2-3 TRBV6-2/TRBV6-3 TRBD2 TGTGCCAGCAGTTATGGAAAGGCGGGAGTTGATACGCAGTATTTT CASSYGKAGVDTQYF
. 13 TRBJ1-6 TRBV11-2 . TGTGCCAGCAGCCCCTACACGGATTCACCCCTCCACTTT CASSPYTDSPLHF
few 12 TRBJ2-3 TRBV18 TRBD1 TGTGCCAGCTCCCCGGGACAGGGAACGCAGTATTTT CASSPGQGTQYF
. 15 TRBJ1-5 TRBV6-6 TRBD1 TGTGCCAGCAGTTTCAGACAGGGCAGCAATCAGCCTCATCATTTT CASSFRQGSNQPHHF
. 15 TRBJ2-1 TRBV11-2 . TGTGCCAGCAGCCCCTTCGGGGCGGTCCCTGTGGGGCAGTTCTTC CASSPFGAVPVGQFF
. 13 TRBJ2-5 TRBV11-3 . TGTGTCAGCAGCTTACAGCCTCGGGAGACCCAGTACTTC CVSSLQPRETQYF
once 13 TRBJ2-1 TRBV11-2 . TGTACCAGCAGCTCGTACGGGGGTCCTGAGCAGTTCTTC CTSSSYGGPEQFF
. 15 TRBJ2-7 TRBV11-3 TRBD1 TGTGCCAGCGGCCCCGGGACAGGGGGCAACTATGACCAGTACTTC CASGPGTGGNYDQYF
. 16 TRBJ1-5 TRBV18 . TGTGCCAGCTCACCGAGAGGGCAGGGAGGCAATCAACCCCAGCATTTT CASSPRGQGGNQPQHF
many 14 TRBJ2-5 TRBV12-5 . TGTGCTACTACTGCCAGCGGAGGAGGGGAGACCCAGTACTTC CATTASGGGETQYF
once 16 TRBJ2-6 TRBV5-1 TRBD1 TGCGCCAGCAGCCTGGATGGGACAGCTGGGGCCAACATCCTGACTTTC CASSLDGTAGANILTF
. 16 TRBJ2-3 TRBV19 . TGTGCCAGTAGTATAGGAGGGCAGGCTAGCACAGATACGCAGTATTTT CASSIGGQASTDTQYF
. 14 TRBJ1-1 TRBV29-1 TRBD1 TGTAGCGTGACCGACAGGGGACTAGGGACTGAAGCTTTCTTT CSVTDRGLGTEAFF
. 16 TRBJ2-1 TRBV6-6 TRBD2 TGTGCCAGCAGTTCCCCTACTAGCGGGATGGCCAATGGGCAGTCCTTC CASSSPTSGMANGQSF
. 13 TRBJ2-7 TRBV11-2 . TGTGCCAGTAGCCCAGAGGGGATCCGGAAGCAGTACTTC CASSPEGIRKQYF
. 14 TRBJ2-2 TRBV30 TRBD1 TGTGCTTGGTGTGGAACAGGGGTGGCCGGGGAGCTGTTTTTT CAWCGTGVAGELFF
. 15 TRBJ1-6 TRBV11-2 . TGTGCCAACAGCTCCGCCCGGGGTGTGGGTTCACCCCTCCGCTTT CANSSARGVGSPLRF
. 12 TRBJ1-1 TRBV29-1 . TGCAGCGTTGAGGGGGAGAAGACTGAAGCTTTCTTT CSVEGEKTEAFF
. 16 TRBJ2-1 TRBV29-1 TRBD1 TGCAGCGCCCCGGGACAGGGGACCGGAATCACTAAAGGGCAGTTCTTC CSAPGQGTGITKGQFF
. 15 TRBJ2-5 TRBV11-1 . TGTGCCAGCAGCTTACGCCTAGCGACGAAAGAGACCCTGTACTTT CASSLRLATKETLYF
. 12 TRBJ2-1 TRBV28 . TGTGCCTGCAAAGAGAACCAGAATGAGCAGTTCTTC CACKENQNEQFF
many 16 TRBJ1-6 TRBV12-3/TRBV12-4 TRBD1 TGTGCCAGCAGCACCCGGTTAGGGACAGGGAATTCACCCCTCCACTTT CASSTRLGTGNSPLHF
. 15 TRBJ2-1 TRBV12-3/TRBV12-4 . TGTGTCAGCAGTTTAGAGGGGACATCCTGGAATGAGCGGTTCTTC CVSSLEGTSWNERFF
. 16 TRBJ2-3 TRBV12-5 . TGTGCTAATGGTCTGGGGCTCGTCTCGGATGAAGATACGCAGTATTTT CANGLGLVSDEDTQYF
. 15 TRBJ2-1 TRBV29-1 . TGCAGCATTGGCAGAGGGCCACTAAGACTCGATGAGCAGTTCTTC CSIGRGPLRLDEQFF
. 15 TRBJ2-6 TRBV4-1 TRBD1 TGTGCCAGCAGCCCGGGGACAGCTGGGGCCAACGTCCTGGCTTTC CASSPGTAGANVLAF
. 17 TRBJ2-2 TRBV12-3/TRBV12-4 TRBD2 TGTTCAAGCACCGCGGGAGGGCCAAGTACCCACACCGGGGAGCTGTTTTTT CSSTAGGPSTHTGELFF
. 15 TRBJ2-7 TRBV11-2 . TGTGCCAGCAGCTTAGCCATAGGGGCACGCTACGAGCAGTACTTC CASSLAIGARYEQYF
few 14 TRBJ2-2 TRBV5-1 . TGCGCCAGCAGCTCCCGAACCCCCACCGGGGAGCTGTTTTTT CASSSRTPTGELFF
. 15 TRBJ2-2 TRBV19 TRBD2 TGTGCCAGTAATACCCGGACTAGGGGCACCGGGGAGCTGTTTTTT CASNTRTRGTGELFF
many 16 TRBJ2-1 TRBV11-2 TRBD2 TGTGCCAGCAGCCCGACTAGCGGCTACTCCTACAATGAGCAGTTCTTC CASSPTSGYSYNEQFF
. 15 TRBJ2-1 TRBV12-3/TRBV12-4 TRBD2 TGTGCCAGCATTCTCAGCGGGAGCTCCTACGATGAGCAGTTCTTC CASILSGSSYDEQFF
once 17 TRBJ2-1 TRBV11-3 . TGTGCCAGCAGCTTATTGCTTCGGACTGGCGGGAACAACGAGCAGTTCTTC CASSLLLRTGGNNEQFF